These 23 T cell receptor beta chains were all obtained from the same sample, sequenced in a study of radiation and T cells in renal cell carcinoma. Some clones are missing from TCRdb's copy, which holds only in-frame ones; the method was immunoSEQ multiplex PCR. The data hold about 130,000 clones, with 70% to 90% observed a single time. The time point here: blood 2 weeks post-SBRT. Treatment noted: 15 Gy SBRT to primary tumor, nephrectomy 4 weeks later. Sample: blood, taken from a patient whose treatment included radiotherapy and nephrectomy. Receptors originate from a woman in her sixties or seventies with renal cell carcinoma.

The chain is built from TRBV6-6 and TRBJ2-1, with 7 bases identical to TRBD1. CDR3 length equals 13 residues. The V gene's germline CDR1 is MNHNY and CDR2 SVGAGI (reference sequence). V trimming: 0 bases; J trimming: 9 bases; junction bases outside the gene matches: 2. CDR3 nucleotide sequence: TGTGCCAGCAGTTACTCGGGACAGTTTGAGCAGTTCTTC. It specifies CASSYSGQFEQFF.

The chain combines TRBV21-1 with TRBJ2-7. TRBV21-1 is noted as a pseudogene. This CDR3 contains 14 residues. The CDR3 DNA reads as TGTGCCAGCAGCAAAGAGTTGGCGAACTACGAGCAGTACTTC. Its translation: CASSKELANYEQYF.

V usage is TRBV5-1 and J usage is TRBJ1-1; tentative D call: TRBD1 (6 bases). Germline CDR1 is SGHRS and CDR2 is YFSETQ. The CDR3 contains 15 residues. Trimming shortened V by 6 bases and J by 3 bases, and 18 bases separated the two germline ends. Written as DNA, the CDR3 is TGCGCCAGCACCATACAAGGGGGGTGGGACACTGAAGCTTTCTTT. Its protein product is CASTIQGGWDTEAFF.

The genes are TRBV4-3 and TRBJ2-2; 8 nucleotides align to TRBD2. CDR3 length: 16 residues. The V gene end was trimmed by 3 bases and the J gene end by 4 bases; junction bases not matched to a gene: 7. Germline loops: CDR1 LGHNA, CDR2 YSLEER. The CDR3 nucleotides are TGCGCCAGCAGCCAGGGCGGGGGGCCTTCCACCGGGGAGCTGTTTTTT. Protein: CASSQGGGPSTGELFF.

V usage is TRBV11-2 and J usage is TRBJ1-3; a possible D gene is TRBD1 (6 bases). The V gene's germline CDR1 is SGHAT and CDR2 FQNNGV. The germline V and J ends were trimmed by 2 bases and 0 bases, with 11 bases remaining between them. The CDR3 has 16 amino acids. This CDR3 is CASSLFRGYSGNTIYF. The CDR3 DNA reads TGTGCCAGCAGCTTATTTAGGGGGTACTCTGGAAACACCATATATTTT.

The genes are TRBV2 and TRBJ2-1; 7 nucleotides match TRBD1. The CDR3 is made up of 16 amino acids. The J segment lost 3 bases and the V segment lost 0 bases, leaving 5 bases of the junction unmatched. CDR1 SNHLY and CDR2 FYNNEI come from the germline V gene. The CDR3 region is CASSEARRGYYNEQFF. The CDR3 nucleotides are TGTGCCAGCAGTGAAGCCCGCAGGGGGTACTACAATGAGCAGTTCTTC. The full variable domain, with the rest looked up from reference TRBV2 and TRBJ2-1, is EPEVTQTPSHQVTQMGQEVILRCVPISNHLYFYWYRQILGQKVEFLVSFYNNEISEKSEIFDDQFSVERPDGSNFTLKIRSTKLEDSAMYFCASSEARRGYYNEQFFGPGTRLTVL.

The chain is built from TRBV5-1 and TRBJ2-2; TRBD1 agrees at 8 bases. Germline V gives CDR1 SGHRS, CDR2 YFSETQ. V dropped 4 bases and J dropped 5; count of bases not matched to a gene: 7. CDR3 size: 15 residues. CDR3 sequence (DNA): TGCGCCAGCAGCACGGGGACAGGACGTACCGGGGAGCTGTTTTTT. Its protein product is CASSTGTGRTGELFF.

This rearrangement joins TRBV18 to TRBJ2-1; 11 nucleotides match TRBD2. There are 18 residues in the CDR3. Germline CDR1 KGHSH, CDR2 LQKENI. V was pared by 3 bases and J by 1 base, with 8 bases of the junction left unmatched. The CDR3 DNA follows: TGTGCCAGCTCACCGTCTAGGACTAGCGGGCGATCCTACAATGAGCAGTTCTTC. Translated: CASSPSRTSGRSYNEQFF.

The chain has TRBV4-2 and TRBJ2-1; TRBD2 matches at 9 bases. The CDR3 consists of 19 residues. Trimming took 0 bases from V and 0 from J; bases not matched to a gene: 9. Per the germline V gene, CDR1 is LGHNA and CDR2 is YNFKEQ. For the CDR3, the DNA is TGTGCCAGCAGCCAAGAGTCGGTAGCGGGGGCACGCTCCTACAATGAGCAGTTCTTC. It encodes CASSQESVAGARSYNEQFF.

This clone was detected a few times. CDR3 sequence: CASRRTGSSPLHF. CDR3 nucleotide sequence: TGTGCCAGCAGACGGACAGGGTCTTCACCCCTCCACTTT. This chain uses TRBV5-8 with TRBJ1-6; 8 positions match TRBD1. The V and J ends lost 5 bases and 9 bases, in that order; junction bases with no gene match: 4. Germline CDR1 is SGHTS and CDR2 is YDEGEE. The CDR3 has 13 amino acids. The whole variable domain, remainder taken from reference TRBV5-8 and TRBJ1-6, is EAGVTQSPTHLIKTRGQQATLRCSPISGHTSVYWYQQALGLGLQFLLWYDEGEERNRGNFPPRFSGRQFPNYSSELNVNALELEDSALYLCASRRTGSSPLHFGNGTRLTVT.

The chain links TRBV4-3 to TRBJ2-1; 8 nucleotides line up with TRBD2. With 1 base clipped from V and 5 bases from J, the junction kept 13 bases outside the gene matches. Per germline, CDR1 LGHNA and CDR2 YSLEER. The CDR3 has 18 residues. DNA of the CDR3: TGCGCCAGCAGCCAAGCCCCCGGGGGTGCGGGGGGTAACAATGAGCAGTTCTTC. The encoded protein is CASSQAPGGAGGNNEQFF.

The chain recombines TRBV6-1 with TRBJ1-2; a weak D match, TRBD1 (6 bases). CDR1 is MNHNS, CDR2 SASEGT, per germline. The CDR3 totals 14 residues. Trimming shortened V by 4 bases and J by 4 bases, and 13 bases separated the two germline ends. The CDR3 region is CASSVRTDIYGYTF. CDR3 in DNA: TGTGCCAGCAGTGTTCGGACAGACATCTATGGCTACACCTTC.

The sample holds a few counts of this clone. This chain connects TRBV2 to TRBJ1-1; no definite D call. Germline CDR1 is SNHLY and CDR2 is FYNNEI. Trimming stripped 4 bases from V and 1 base from J, with 10 bases between. This CDR3 has 14 amino acids. In DNA, the CDR3 is TGTGCCAGCAGTGTCGGTCATACGAACACTGAAGCTTTCTTT. It specifies CASSVGHTNTEAFF. Based on the CDR3 plus reference TRBV2 and TRBJ1-1, the full variable domain is EPEVTQTPSHQVTQMGQEVILRCVPISNHLYFYWYRQILGQKVEFLVSFYNNEISEKSEIFDDQFSVERPDGSNFTLKIRSTKLEDSAMYFCASSVGHTNTEAFFGQGTRLTVV.

V and J are TRBV6-5 and TRBJ2-3; 10 bases match TRBD2. This CDR3 has 16 amino acids. Germline V gene data show CDR1 as MNHEY and CDR2 as SVGAGI. V was clipped by 0 bases and J by 3 bases; unmatched bases: 3. The CDR3 DNA is TGTGCCAGCAGTTACTCGAGTAGCGGGAGGACAGATACGCAGTATTTT. It yields the protein CASSYSSSGRTDTQYF.

The rearrangement uses TRBV2 and TRBJ1-2; 7 nucleotides line up with TRBD1. CDR1 is SNHLY and CDR2 is FYNNEI in the germline V gene. J lost 6 bases, V lost 3 bases, and 7 bases had no gene match. The CDR3 runs 14 residues. Written as DNA, the CDR3 is TGTGCCAGCAGTGAGACGAGGGGACAGCATGGCTACACCTTC. Amino acid sequence: CASSETRGQHGYTF.

The gene calls are TRBV7-2 and TRBJ1-4, with D possibly matching TRBD1 (6 bases). The ends were cut back, 5 bases at V and 7 bases at J, with 11 bases in the middle. Germline-derived CDR1 and CDR2 are SGHTA and FQGNSA. CDR3 length: 13 residues. CDR3 protein: CASSRGQAEKLFF. CDR3 coding DNA: TGTGCCAGCAGCCGGGGGCAGGCTGAAAAACTGTTTTTT.

For the CDR3, the DNA is TGTGCCAGCAGCGTAGATTCAGGAGGACAGGGGTGGGACTACGAGCAGTACTTC. Translation: CASSVDSGGQGWDYEQYF. J is TRBJ2-7 and V is TRBV9, with 9 bases aligning to TRBD1. Germline-derived CDR1 and CDR2 are SGDLS and YYNGEE. The CDR3 loop spans 18 amino acids. Trimming at V came to 0 bases and at J to 3 bases, leaving 13 bases not matched to a gene.

The chain links TRBV6-1 to TRBJ1-1; 7 positions match TRBD1. Germline CDR1 MNHNS, CDR2 SASEGT. The trim removed 6 bases at V and 5 bases at J, leaving 3 bases unmatched. This CDR3 has 12 residues. CDR3 protein: CASSLTGTEAFF. The CDR3 DNA reads as TGTGCCAGCAGCCTGACAGGGACTGAAGCTTTCTTT.

The V call is TRBV9, the J call TRBJ1-2; D remains ambiguous. Trimming cost V 0 bases and J 0 bases, with 9 bases left between them. CDR1 is SGDLS, CDR2 YYNGEE, per germline. The CDR3 loop spans 15 amino acids. The CDR3 DNA reads TGTGCCAGCAGCGTAGCCGACGGTACTAACTATGGCTACACCTTC. Protein sequence: CASSVADGTNYGYTF.

Remarks on this clone: The junction and the germline gene differ at one end; a read error may be behind it. This chain connects TRBV30 to TRBJ1-3; no reliable D call. The germline V gene has CDR1 GTSNPN and CDR2 SVGIG (reference sequence). This CDR3 has 13 amino acids. The CDR3 here is CAWSVGLGSTIYF. CDR3 sequence (DNA): TGTGCCTGGAGTGTGGGTCTAGGAAGCACCATATATTTT.

This chain links TRBV18 with TRBJ2-2; 8 bases agree with TRBD2. Germline values: CDR1 KGHSH, CDR2 LQKENI. J was trimmed by 1 base and V by 3 bases; bases with no gene match: 4. The CDR3 has 16 amino acids. CDR3: CASSPTSGVNTGELFF. The CDR3 coding sequence is TGTGCCAGCTCACCCACTAGCGGTGTGAACACCGGGGAGCTGTTTTTT. Looking up the rest from reference TRBV18 and TRBJ2-2 gives the full variable domain: NAGVMQNPRHLVRRRGQEARLRCSPMKGHSHVYWYRQLPEEGLKFMVYLQKENIIDESGMPKERFSAEFPKEGPSILRIQQVVRGDSAAYFCASSPTSGVNTGELFFGEGSRLTVL.

This rearrangement joins TRBV4-3 to TRBJ2-7, with TRBD1 matching 9 bases. Germline V gene lookup returns CDR1 LGHNA and CDR2 YSLEER. The CDR3 consists of 15 residues. Trimming took 1 base from V and 6 from J; bases not matched to a gene: 7. DNA for the CDR3: TGCGCCAGCAGCCAAGCTGTTGGGACAGGGTCCGAGCAGTACTTC. Translating gives CASSQAVGTGSEQYF.

As DNA, the CDR3 is TGCGCCAGCCGGGGAACGGGGAACACTGAAGCTTTCTTT. This codes for CASRGTGNTEAFF. V and J are TRBV5-1 and TRBJ1-1; no clear D. Trimming removed 7 bases from V and 1 base from J, with 11 bases in between. CDR3 length: 13 amino acids. Germline-derived CDR1 and CDR2 are SGHRS and YFSETQ.